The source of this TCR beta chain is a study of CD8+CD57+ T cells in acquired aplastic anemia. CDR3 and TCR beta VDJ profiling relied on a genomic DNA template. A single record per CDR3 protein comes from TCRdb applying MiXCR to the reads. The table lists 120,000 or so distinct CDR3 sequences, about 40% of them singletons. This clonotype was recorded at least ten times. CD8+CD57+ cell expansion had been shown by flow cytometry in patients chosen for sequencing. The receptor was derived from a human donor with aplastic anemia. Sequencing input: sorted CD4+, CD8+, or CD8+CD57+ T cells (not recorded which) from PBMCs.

The CDR3 region has the DNA TGTGCCAGCAGCGTAGCTGTAGGGGCCAACGTCCTGACTTTC. Its protein product is CASSVAVGANVLTF. This chain connects TRBV9 to TRBJ2-6; D is uncertain. V was shortened by 0 bases and J by 4 bases, with 5 bases between the two germline ends. The CDR3 consists of 14 residues. CDR1 SGDLS and CDR2 YYNGEE come from the germline V gene. Full variable domain (rest looked up from reference TRBV9 and TRBJ2-6): DSGVTQTPKHLITATGQRVTLRCSPRSGDLSVYWYQQSLDQGLQFLIQYYNGEERAKGNILERFSAQQFPDLHSELNLSSLELGDSALYFCASSVAVGANVLTFGAGSRLTVL.